There are a few counts of the clone carrying this T cell receptor (beta chain). What it recognizes is unknown. These data originate in a study of T cells after yellow fever vaccination. Study-wide results and limits: Contaminants from the bulk population, in the form of abundant clonotypes, could be found in FACS-sorted repertoires. Among primary-vaccination clones, most reappeared after the booster, at approximately 97% for CD4 and 88% for CD8.

The study made its TCR cDNA through 5'RACE template switching. That step introduced a universal primer site along with UMIs. TCRdb itself ran the 5' RACE reads through MiXCR, one entry per CDR3 protein. This sample has hundreds of thousands of distinct CDR3 sequences, with about 12% found just once. This sample comprised PBMCs, obtained on the day of the yellow fever booster vaccination. The sequence was collected from a man aged 30 to 45 who received the YFV17D yellow fever vaccine.

The CDR3 coding sequence is TGCAGTGCTAGCGGGACGGAGGCCTACGAGCAGTACTTC. Translation gives CSASGTEAYEQYF. The chain combines TRBV20-1 with TRBJ2-7; perhaps D is TRBD1 or TRBD2 (5 bases each). V was cut by 3 bases and J by 2 bases, with 11 bases left in between. The CDR3 runs to 13 residues. Germline V gene sequence: CDR1 DFQATT, CDR2 SNEGSKA (reference sequence).